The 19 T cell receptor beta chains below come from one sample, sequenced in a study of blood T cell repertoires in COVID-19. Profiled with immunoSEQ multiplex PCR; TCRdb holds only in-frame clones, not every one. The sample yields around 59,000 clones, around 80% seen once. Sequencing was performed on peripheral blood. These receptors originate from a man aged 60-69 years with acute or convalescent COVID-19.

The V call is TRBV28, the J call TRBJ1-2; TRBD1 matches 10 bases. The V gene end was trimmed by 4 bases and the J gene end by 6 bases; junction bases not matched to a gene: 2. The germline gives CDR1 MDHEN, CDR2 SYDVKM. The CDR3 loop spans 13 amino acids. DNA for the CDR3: TGTGCCAGCAGTTACGGGACAGGGGATGGCTACACCTTC. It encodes CASSYGTGDGYTF.

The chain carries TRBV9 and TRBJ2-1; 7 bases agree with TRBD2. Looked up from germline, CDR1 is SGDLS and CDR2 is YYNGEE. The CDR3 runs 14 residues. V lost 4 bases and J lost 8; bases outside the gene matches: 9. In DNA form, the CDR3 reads TGTGCCAGCAGCCTGGGGGGGAAAGTTCATGAGCAGTTCTTC. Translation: CASSLGGKVHEQFF.

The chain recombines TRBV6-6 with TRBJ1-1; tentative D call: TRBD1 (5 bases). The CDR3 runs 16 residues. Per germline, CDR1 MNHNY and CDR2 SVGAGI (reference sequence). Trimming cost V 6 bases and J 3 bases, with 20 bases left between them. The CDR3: CASRDPHRSRDTEAFF. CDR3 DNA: TGTGCCAGCAGAGATCCCCACAGGTCCCGAGACACTGAAGCTTTCTTT.

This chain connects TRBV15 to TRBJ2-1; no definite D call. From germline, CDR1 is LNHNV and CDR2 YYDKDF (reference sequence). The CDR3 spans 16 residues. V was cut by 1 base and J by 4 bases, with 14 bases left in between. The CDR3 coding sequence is TGTGCCACCAGCAGAGGGTACAGTTCCAGGTACAATGAGCAGTTCTTC. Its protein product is CATSRGYSSRYNEQFF.

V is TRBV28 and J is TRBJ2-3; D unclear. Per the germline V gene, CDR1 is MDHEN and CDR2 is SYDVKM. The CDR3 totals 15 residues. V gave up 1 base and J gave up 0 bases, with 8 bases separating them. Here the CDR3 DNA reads TGTGCCAGCAGTTTATCCAGGCCTAGCACAGATACGCAGTATTTT. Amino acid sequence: CASSLSRPSTDTQYF.

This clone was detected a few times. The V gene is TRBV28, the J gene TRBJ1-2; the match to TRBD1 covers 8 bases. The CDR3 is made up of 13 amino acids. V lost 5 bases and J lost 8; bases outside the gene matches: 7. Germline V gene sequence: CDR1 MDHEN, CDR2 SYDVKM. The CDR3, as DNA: TGTGCCAGCAGTCCGGACAGGGCTAGAGGCTACACCTTC. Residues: CASSPDRARGYTF.

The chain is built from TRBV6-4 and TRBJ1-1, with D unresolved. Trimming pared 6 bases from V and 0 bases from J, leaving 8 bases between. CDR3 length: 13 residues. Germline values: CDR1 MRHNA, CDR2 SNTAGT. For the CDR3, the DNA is TGTGCCAGCAGGAGGAACATGAACACTGAAGCTTTCTTT. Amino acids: CASRRNMNTEAFF.

The CDR3: CASSMDRGAKNIQYF. The CDR3 nucleotides are TGTGCCAGTAGTATGGACAGGGGAGCCAAAAACATTCAGTACTTC. V and J are TRBV19 and TRBJ2-4; 9 positions match TRBD1. This CDR3 has 15 residues. V shed 3 bases, J shed 0 bases, and the junction held 0 bases outside the gene matches. Germline assignment: CDR1 LNHDA and CDR2 SQIVND (reference sequence).

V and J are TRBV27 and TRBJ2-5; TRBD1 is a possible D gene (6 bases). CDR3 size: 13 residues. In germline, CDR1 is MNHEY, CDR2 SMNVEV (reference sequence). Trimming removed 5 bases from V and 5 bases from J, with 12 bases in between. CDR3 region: CASSEQGRETQYF. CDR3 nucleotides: TGTGCCAGCAGTGAACAGGGTAGGGAGACCCAGTACTTC.

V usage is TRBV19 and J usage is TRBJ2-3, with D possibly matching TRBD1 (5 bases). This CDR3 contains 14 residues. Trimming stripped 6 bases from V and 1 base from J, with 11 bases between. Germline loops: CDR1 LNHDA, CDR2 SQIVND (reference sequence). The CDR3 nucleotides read TGTGCCAGTAGGAAGGGGTCTGGCACAGATACGCAGTATTTT. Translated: CASRKGSGTDTQYF. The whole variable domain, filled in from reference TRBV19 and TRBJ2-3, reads DGGITQSPKYLFRKEGQNVTLSCEQNLNHDAMYWYRQDPGQGLRLIYYSQIVNDFQKGDIAEGYSVSREKKESFPLTVTSAQKNPTAFYLCASRKGSGTDTQYFGPGTRLTVL.

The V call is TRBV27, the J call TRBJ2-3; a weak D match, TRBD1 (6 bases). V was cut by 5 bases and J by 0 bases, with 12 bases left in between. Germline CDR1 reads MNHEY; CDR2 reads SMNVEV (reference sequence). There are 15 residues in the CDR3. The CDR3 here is CASSPGQFSTDTQYF. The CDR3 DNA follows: TGTGCCAGCAGTCCCGGACAGTTTAGCACAGATACGCAGTATTTT.

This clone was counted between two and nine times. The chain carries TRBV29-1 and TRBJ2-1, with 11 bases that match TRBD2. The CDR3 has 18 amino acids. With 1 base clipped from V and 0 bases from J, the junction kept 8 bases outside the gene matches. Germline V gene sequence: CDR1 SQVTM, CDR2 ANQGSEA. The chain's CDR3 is CSVEGLAGGLSSYNEQFF. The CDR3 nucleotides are TGCAGCGTTGAAGGGCTAGCGGGGGGTCTGAGCTCCTACAATGAGCAGTTCTTC.

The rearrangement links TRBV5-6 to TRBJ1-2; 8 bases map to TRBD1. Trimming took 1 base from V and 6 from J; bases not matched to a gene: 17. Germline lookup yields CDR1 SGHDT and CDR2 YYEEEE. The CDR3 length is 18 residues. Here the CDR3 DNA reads TGTGCCAGCAGCTTGCGTATCGGACAGGGACCCCTTATTAATGGCTACACCTTC. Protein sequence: CASSLRIGQGPLINGYTF.

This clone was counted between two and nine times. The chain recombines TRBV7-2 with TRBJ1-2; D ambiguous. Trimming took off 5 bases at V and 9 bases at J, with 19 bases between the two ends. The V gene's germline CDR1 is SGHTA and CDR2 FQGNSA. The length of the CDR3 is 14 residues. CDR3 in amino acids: CASSRRAEGISYTF. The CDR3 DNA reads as TGTGCCAGCAGCCGCCGGGCCGAGGGTATTAGCTACACCTTC.

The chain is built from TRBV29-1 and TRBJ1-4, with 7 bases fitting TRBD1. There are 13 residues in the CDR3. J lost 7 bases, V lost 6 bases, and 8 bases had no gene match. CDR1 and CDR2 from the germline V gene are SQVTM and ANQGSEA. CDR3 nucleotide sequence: TGCAGCGTCTCCGGGGACAGAACTGAAAAACTGTTTTTT. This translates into CSVSGDRTEKLFF. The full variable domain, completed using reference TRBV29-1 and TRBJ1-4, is SAVISQKPSRDICQRGTSLTIQCQVDSQVTMMFWYRQQPGQSLTLIATANQGSEATYESGFVIDKFPISRPNLTFSTLTVSNMSPEDSSIYLCSVSGDRTEKLFFGSGTQLSVL.

CDR3 coding DNA: TGCGCCAGCAGCTTGGCCTTCACCGGGGAGCTGTTTTTT. It translates to CASSLAFTGELFF. The chain carries TRBV5-1 and TRBJ2-2, with D unresolved. Germline loops: CDR1 SGHRS, CDR2 YFSETQ. The CDR3 contains 13 residues. V was clipped by 0 bases and J by 4 bases, with 4 bases between them. Full variable domain (rest looked up from reference TRBV5-1 and TRBJ2-2): KAGVTQTPRYLIKTRGQQVTLSCSPISGHRSVSWYQQTPGQGLQFLFEYFSETQRNKGNFPGRFSGRQFSNSRSEMNVSTLELGDSALYLCASSLAFTGELFFGEGSRLTVL.

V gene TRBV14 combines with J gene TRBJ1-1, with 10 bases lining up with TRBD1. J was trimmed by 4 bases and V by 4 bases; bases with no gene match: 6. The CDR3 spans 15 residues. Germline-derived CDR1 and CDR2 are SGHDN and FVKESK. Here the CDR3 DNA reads TGTGCCAGCAGCCGGGACAGGGGAGGTATCACTGAAGCTTTCTTT. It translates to CASSRDRGGITEAFF.

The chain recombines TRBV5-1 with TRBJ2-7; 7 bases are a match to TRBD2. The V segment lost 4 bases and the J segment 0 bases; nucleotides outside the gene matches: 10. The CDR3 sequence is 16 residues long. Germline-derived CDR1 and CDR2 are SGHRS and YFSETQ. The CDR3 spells CASSPQAGLSSYEQYF. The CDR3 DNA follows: TGCGCCAGCAGCCCCCAAGCGGGGTTAAGCTCCTACGAGCAGTACTTC.

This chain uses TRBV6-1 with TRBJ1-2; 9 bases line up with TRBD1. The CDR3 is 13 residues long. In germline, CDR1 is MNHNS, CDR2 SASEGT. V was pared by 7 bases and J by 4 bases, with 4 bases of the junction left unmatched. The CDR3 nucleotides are TGTGCCAGCACCCCGGGACAGGGCTATGGCTACACCTTC. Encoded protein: CASTPGQGYGYTF.